Listed here are 13 T cell receptor beta chains from one sample, sequenced in a study of cytomegalovirus exposure and HLA in healthy donors. The PCR ran on 60 Vbeta and 13 Jbeta primers. Assay: immunoSEQ multiplex PCR; the TCRdb copy retains only in-frame clones and omits some. The top ten hold approximately 6.3% of the sample, which has under 150,000 clones, roughly 80% seen once. The sample was PBMCs. These receptors were obtained from a woman aged 40 to 50 in good health and CMV-seropositive.

The chain employs TRBV2 and TRBJ1-5, with unresolved D. This CDR3 is built from 14 residues. Looked up from germline, CDR1 is SNHLY and CDR2 is FYNNEI. V lost 1 base to trimming and J lost 3 bases, with 7 bases between them. The CDR3 nucleotides read TGTGCCAGCAGTGAAGAGTCGGTCAATCAGCCCCAGCATTTT. It is translated as CASSEESVNQPQHF.

The genes are TRBV11-1 and TRBJ2-1; 10 bases are a match to TRBD2. The CDR3 extends over 17 amino acids. V dropped 5 bases and J dropped 6; count of bases not matched to a gene: 13. Germline values: CDR1 SGHAT, CDR2 FQDESV (reference sequence). The DNA of the CDR3 is TGTGCCAGCAGCGCGACTGGGAGAGCGGGGGGGGTCAATGAGCAGTTCTTC. The encoded protein is CASSATGRAGGVNEQFF. The full variable domain, its missing parts supplied by reference TRBV11-1 and TRBJ2-1, is EAEVAQSPRYKITEKSQAVAFWCDPISGHATLYWYRQILGQGPELLVQFQDESVVDDSQLPKDRFSAERLKGVDSTLKIQPAELGDSAMYLCASSATGRAGGVNEQFFGPGTRLTVL.

The chain couples TRBV5-1 to TRBJ2-5; D is uncertain. The germline CDR1 and CDR2 sequences are SGHRS and YFSETQ. There are 12 residues in the CDR3. V dropped 4 bases and J dropped 1 base, with 5 bases sitting between them. The CDR3 loop reads CASSPSQETQYF. CDR3 coding DNA: TGCGCCAGCAGCCCCTCCCAAGAGACCCAGTACTTC.

This chain links TRBV11-2 with TRBJ1-6, with 7 bases matching TRBD1. Trimming took 5 bases from V and 6 from J; bases not matched to a gene: 7. This CDR3 spans 15 amino acids. CDR1 is SGHAT, CDR2 FQNNGV, per germline. The CDR3 loop is CASSHYRGGNSPLHF. The CDR3 region has the DNA TGTGCCAGCAGCCACTACAGGGGAGGTAATTCACCCCTCCACTTT.

CDR3 region: CASSTWTGARETQYF. As DNA, the CDR3 is TGTGCCAGCAGCACCTGGACAGGGGCACGAGAGACCCAGTACTTC. The rearrangement links TRBV13 to TRBJ2-5; 9 bases fit TRBD1. CDR1 is PRHDT, CDR2 FYEKMQ, per germline (reference sequence). This CDR3 spans 15 amino acids. V dropped 5 bases and J dropped 4; count of bases not matched to a gene: 8.

CDR3 amino acids: CASTGTGRETQYF. CDR3 in DNA: TGTGCCAGCACAGGGACAGGGAGGGAGACCCAGTACTTC. The chain is built from TRBV2 and TRBJ2-5; TRBD1 agrees at 9 bases. In germline, CDR1 is SNHLY, CDR2 FYNNEI. The CDR3 loop spans 13 amino acids. The V segment lost 7 bases and the J segment 5 bases; nucleotides outside the gene matches: 5.

The rearrangement joins TRBV6-5 to TRBJ2-7; TRBD1 matches at 7 bases. V lost 4 bases to trimming and J lost 6 bases; unmatched junction nucleotides: 3. Germline assignment: CDR1 MNHEY and CDR2 SVGAGI. There are 12 residues in the CDR3. CDR3 amino acids: CASSFDRAEQYF. In nucleotides, the CDR3 is TGTGCCAGCAGTTTCGACAGGGCCGAGCAGTACTTC.

The chain is built from TRBV6-1 and TRBJ2-5; D is unclear. CDR3 length: 12 amino acids. V was cut by 4 bases and J by 3 bases, with 6 bases left in between. Per germline, CDR1 MNHNS and CDR2 SASEGT. The CDR3, as DNA: TGTGCCAGCAGTGTACAAAAAGAGACCCAGTACTTC. It is translated as CASSVQKETQYF.

This clone has a single count. CDR3 region: CASSFGANTGELFF. The CDR3 region has the DNA TGTGCCAGCTCTTTCGGGGCGAACACCGGGGAGCTGTTTTTT. This chain connects TRBV6-5 to TRBJ2-2; the D gene is possibly TRBD2 (5 bases). The CDR3 runs 14 residues. V was trimmed by 8 bases and J by 0 bases, leaving 10 bases between them. Germline lookup yields CDR1 MNHEY and CDR2 SVGAGI.

The genes are TRBV28 and TRBJ1-1; TRBD1 matches at 7 bases. CDR3 length: 14 residues. The germline V gene has CDR1 MDHEN and CDR2 SYDVKM. Trimming removed 9 bases from V and 5 bases from J; junction bases left unmatched: 12. This CDR3 is CASSTGYRRTEAFF. Here the CDR3 DNA reads TGTGCCAGTTCGACAGGGTATAGAAGAACTGAAGCTTTCTTT.

This clone was seen a handful of times. The gene calls are TRBV2 and TRBJ1-1; D unresolved. The CDR3 is 14 residues long. Between the trimmed V and J ends, which lost 1 base and 4 bases, there was a span of 10 bases. Per germline, CDR1 SNHLY and CDR2 FYNNEI. The CDR3 coding sequence is TGTGCCAGCAGTGAAGGGATGGGGAGCACTGAAGCTTTCTTT. The encoded protein is CASSEGMGSTEAFF.

The DNA for the CDR3 is TGTGCCAGCAGCTGGGGGGTGGACCGCCAAGAGACCCAGTACTTC. Amino acids: CASSWGVDRQETQYF. The chain carries TRBV5-6 and TRBJ2-5; a possible D gene is TRBD2 (6 bases). Trimming took off 3 bases at V and 1 base at J, with 13 bases between the two ends. Germline V CDR1 and CDR2: SGHDT, YYEEEE. CDR3 length: 15 amino acids.

The chain carries TRBV11-1 and TRBJ1-2; TRBD1 matches at 7 bases. Trimming cost V 5 bases and J 8 bases; bases outside gene matches: 8. The CDR3 length is 13 residues. CDR1 and CDR2 (germline): SGHAT, FQDESV (reference sequence). CDR3 DNA: TGTGCCAGCAGCGCCGGACAGGCAGGGGGCTACACCTTC. Encoded protein: CASSAGQAGGYTF.